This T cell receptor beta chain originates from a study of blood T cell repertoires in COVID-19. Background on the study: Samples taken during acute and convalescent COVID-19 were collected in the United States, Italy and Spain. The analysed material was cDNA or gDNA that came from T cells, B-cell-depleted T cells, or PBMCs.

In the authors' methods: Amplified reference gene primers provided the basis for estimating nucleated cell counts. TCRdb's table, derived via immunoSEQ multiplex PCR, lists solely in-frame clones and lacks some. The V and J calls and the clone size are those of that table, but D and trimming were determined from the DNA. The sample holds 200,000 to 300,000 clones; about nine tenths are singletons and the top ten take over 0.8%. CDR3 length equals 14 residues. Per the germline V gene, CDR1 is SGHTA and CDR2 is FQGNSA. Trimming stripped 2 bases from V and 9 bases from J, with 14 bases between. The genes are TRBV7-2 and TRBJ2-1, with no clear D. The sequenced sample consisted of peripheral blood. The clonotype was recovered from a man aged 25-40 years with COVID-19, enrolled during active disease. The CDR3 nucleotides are TGTGCCAGCAGCTTATGGGCCATCACCGGTGAGCAGTTCTTC. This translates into CASSLWAITGEQFF.